This TCR beta chain was sequenced for a study of PD-1 blockade in classical Hodgkin lymphoma. Whole-study findings and limits: The study found complete responders had baseline diversity similar to newly diagnosed patients.

V was pared by 0 bases and J by 5 bases, with 5 bases between. The CDR3 is 12 amino acids. From germline, CDR1 is GTSNPN and CDR2 SVGIG (reference sequence). Method: immunoSEQ multiplex PCR; TCRdb's copy keeps in-frame clones and lacks some. Among 95,000 to 100,000 clones listed, around 89% were seen once. All patients experienced relapse after autologous stem cell transplantation, and brentuximab vedotin exposure was variable. About this clone itself: Its antigen is still unknown.

The V call is TRBV30, the J call TRBJ1-5; no reliable D call. Material: peripheral blood mononuclear cells (PBMCs), obtained before the second cycle of nivolumab. This receptor was obtained from a human donor with classical Hodgkin lymphoma. The CDR3 reads CAWSVIHQPQHF. The CDR3 DNA sequence: TGTGCCTGGAGTGTAATCCATCAGCCCCAGCATTTT.